The 14 T cell receptor beta chains below all came from one sample that was sequenced in a study of T cells in Graves' hyperthyroidism and ophthalmopathy. Amplification yielded TCR beta CDR3 regions, with RNA transcripts as the source. First-round RT-PCR targeting the TCR CDR3 was performed with the HTBI primer set. TCRdb re-called the multiplex PCR reads through MiXCR, storing one row per CDR3 protein. The top ten clones hold approximately 15% of a sample with over 450,000 distinct CDR3 sequences, 17% of them seen once. The sequenced material came from blood. These receptors were taken from a woman aged 18-29 years with Graves' ophthalmopathy.

The chain combines TRBV5-6 with TRBJ1-6; D not resolved. Germline CDR1 is SGHDT and CDR2 is YYEEEE. V was cut by 0 bases and J by 7 bases, with 5 bases left in between. The CDR3 consists of 13 residues. This CDR3 is CASSLVSNSPLHF. CDR3 coding DNA: TGTGCCAGCAGCTTGGTGTCAAATTCACCCCTCCACTTT.

The chain recombines TRBV5-6 with TRBJ2-3; no clear D. Trimming removed 2 bases from V and 0 bases from J, with 7 bases in between. Per the germline V gene, CDR1 is SGHDT and CDR2 is YYEEEE. CDR3 size: 14 residues. The CDR3 sequence: CASSFVDSTDTQYF. CDR3 bases: TGTGCCAGCAGCTTTGTCGACAGCACAGATACGCAGTATTTT. Full variable domain (remainder filled in from reference TRBV5-6 and TRBJ2-3): DAGVTQSPTHLIKTRGQQVTLRCSPKSGHDTVSWYQQALGQGPQFIFQYYEEEERQRGNFPDRFSGHQFPNYSSELNVNALLLGDSALYLCASSFVDSTDTQYFGPGTRLTVL.

The chain uses TRBV27 and TRBJ1-2; D is unresolved. Germline CDR1 is MNHEY and CDR2 is SMNVEV (reference sequence). V was trimmed by 0 bases and J by 4 bases, leaving 15 bases between them. This CDR3 spans 16 amino acids. The CDR3 DNA sequence: TGTGCCAGCAGTTTATCGTGCGCCGGGAATCTCTATGGCTACACCTTC. Translating it yields CASSLSCAGNLYGYTF.

Ten or more counts support this clonotype. The J gene is TRBJ2-5, the V gene TRBV6-6; D perhaps matches TRBD2 (8 bases). The V end lost 8 bases, the J end lost 5 bases, and 18 bases lay between the germline ends. Looked up from germline, CDR1 is MNHNY and CDR2 is SVGAGI (reference sequence). This CDR3 comprises 14 residues. The CDR3 DNA reads as TGTGCCAGCTCCGGGAGGGGGCCCCTGGAGACCCAGTACTTC. It encodes CASSGRGPLETQYF.

Many counts were recorded for this clonotype. This chain connects TRBV25-1 to TRBJ2-7; 9 bases are a match to TRBD2. Losses at the gene ends were 3 bases for V and 3 bases for J; bases not matched to a gene: 6. The CDR3 totals 15 residues. The germline gives CDR1 MGHDK, CDR2 SYGVNS. CDR3 DNA: TGTGCCAGCAGTGATGGGCTAGCGGGGAACTACGAGCAGTACTTC. Translated: CASSDGLAGNYEQYF.

This sequence joins TRBV27 and TRBJ2-7; 8 bases match TRBD1. Germline CDR1 and CDR2: MNHEY and SMNVEV (reference sequence). This CDR3 region has 15 residues. V gave up 1 base and J gave up 6 bases; unmatched junction bases: 8. The CDR3 protein is CASSLYGQGAGEQYF. The CDR3 DNA follows: TGTGCCAGCAGTTTATATGGGCAGGGGGCAGGCGAGCAGTACTTC.

This clonotype appeared many times. The chain recombines TRBV7-8 with TRBJ2-1, with 7 bases identical to TRBD2. Germline loops: CDR1 SGHVS, CDR2 FQNEAQ. V dropped 0 bases and J dropped 2; count of bases not matched to a gene: 1. The CDR3 loop spans 15 amino acids. DNA for the CDR3: TGTGCCAGCAGCTTAGCCGGACTAGCCTACAATGAGCAGTTCTTC. This sequence encodes CASSLAGLAYNEQFF.

This clonotype was detected ten times or more. The chain is built from TRBV30 and TRBJ2-1, with D possibly TRBD2 on 6 matching bases. The CDR3 runs to 14 residues. Germline lookup yields CDR1 GTSNPN and CDR2 SVGIG (reference sequence). The V end lost 4 bases, the J end lost 8 bases, and 18 bases lay between the germline ends. The CDR3 reads CAWNVHGSGDEQFF. The CDR3, as DNA: TGTGCCTGGAACGTACACGGGAGTGGTGATGAGCAGTTCTTC.

The chain carries TRBV12-3 or TRBV12-4 and TRBJ1-1, with 7 bases fitting TRBD1. The junction had 9 bases not matched to a gene; V was cut back by 6 bases and J by 2 bases. CDR3 length equals 15 residues. The chain's CDR3 is CASSPTAGGNTEAFF. The CDR3 nucleotides read TGTGCCAGCAGCCCGACGGCAGGGGGAAACACTGAAGCTTTCTTT.

This clonotype was seen a few times. The chain combines TRBV2 with TRBJ1-4; 8 bases are a match to TRBD1. Germline V lookup: CDR1 SNHLY, CDR2 FYNNEI. The length of the CDR3 is 16 residues. V was pared by 6 bases and J by 7 bases, with 13 bases of the junction left unmatched. In DNA, the CDR3 is TGTGCCAGCAGACGGACGCAGGGGGCGGAGGGTGAAAAACTGTTTTTT. This translates into CASRRTQGAEGEKLFF.

This clonotype was observed a few times. The CDR3 DNA follows: TGTGCCAGCAGTTTAACAGAACTCTACGAGCAGTACTTC. Translating it yields CASSLTELYEQYF. The chain is built from TRBV12-3 or TRBV12-4 and TRBJ2-7; D unresolved. Between the trimmed V and J ends, which lost 2 bases and 3 bases, there was a span of 8 bases. The CDR3 has 13 amino acids.

This clonotype was counted a few times. The chain joins TRBV7-9 to TRBJ1-3; D is possibly TRBD1 (5 bases). CDR1 SEHNR and CDR2 FQNEAQ come from the germline V gene (reference sequence). V lost 4 bases, J lost 4 bases, and 8 bases lay in between. The CDR3 runs to 13 residues. CDR3 in amino acids: CASSSDIGNTIYF. The CDR3 bases are TGTGCCAGCAGCTCGGACATAGGAAACACCATATATTTT.

The rearrangement links TRBV3-2 to TRBJ2-3; the table's D call of TRBD2 was not tested on the DNA. TRBV3-2 is assigned pseudogene status. CDR3 size: 16 residues. The CDR3 here is CASSQAKAGGTDTQYF. DNA for the CDR3: TGTGCCAGCAGCCAAGCTAAAGCGGGAGGCACAGATACGCAGTATTTT.

This clonotype was recorded a few times. This chain links TRBV6-2 or TRBV6-3 with TRBJ2-7; 8 nucleotides align to TRBD2. The CDR3 runs to 15 residues. Trimming took 5 bases from V and 3 from J; bases not matched to a gene: 9. Looked up from germline, CDR1 is MNHEY and CDR2 is SVGEGT. The CDR3 loop reads CASSSSGTSGYEQYF. CDR3 in DNA: TGTGCCAGCAGTAGTAGCGGGACAAGCGGCTACGAGCAGTACTTC.